This is a list of T cell receptor beta chains from one sample in a study of cytotoxic CD8 clonotypes in ibrutinib-treated CLL. Some clones are missing from TCRdb's copy, which holds only in-frame ones; the method was immunoSEQ multiplex PCR. This table holds 45,000 to 50,000 clones, roughly 53% found once. Sequencing used PBMCs, obtained after 12 months of ibrutinib treatment. The receptors shown here come from a human donor with chronic lymphocytic leukemia. Each CDR3 is given with its conserved first and last residue. Each record gives: V gene, CDR3 length, J gene, CDR3 protein.

v_call: TRBV5-1
cdr3_length: 15
j_call: TRBJ1-5
cdr3_aa: CASSLQGNSNQPQHF

v_call: TRBV2
cdr3_length: 16
j_call: TRBJ1-6
cdr3_aa: CASIPGVSSYNSPLHF

v_call: TRBV29-1
cdr3_length: 17
j_call: TRBJ1-3
cdr3_aa: CSVERDPHRTSGNTIYF

v_call: TRBV10-3
cdr3_length: 14
j_call: TRBJ1-5
cdr3_aa: CAIRAGTDNQPQHF

v_call: TRBV6-1
cdr3_length: 15
j_call: TRBJ1-2
cdr3_aa: CASSEVNRFLYGYTF

v_call: TRBV7-2
cdr3_length: 12
j_call: TRBJ1-4
cdr3_aa: CASSLPEEKLFF

v_call: TRBV6-1
cdr3_length: 14
j_call: TRBJ1-1
cdr3_aa: CASSERRVNTEAFF

v_call: TRBV6-6
cdr3_length: 14
j_call: TRBJ2-7
cdr3_aa: CASSPKQGTYEQYF

v_call: TRBV2
cdr3_length: 15
j_call: TRBJ1-5
cdr3_aa: CASSEAWGGNQPQHF

v_call: TRBV5-1
cdr3_length: 16
j_call: TRBJ1-3
cdr3_aa: CASSATGQISGNTIYF

v_call: TRBV6-6
cdr3_length: 15
j_call: TRBJ2-1
cdr3_aa: CASSGQGGDRGEQFF

v_call: TRBV18
cdr3_length: 13
j_call: TRBJ2-1
cdr3_aa: CASSSRQGNEQFF

v_call: TRBV6-6
cdr3_length: 14
j_call: TRBJ2-7
cdr3_aa: CASSYDRGHYEQYF

v_call: TRBV6-4
cdr3_length: 17
j_call: TRBJ2-6
cdr3_aa: CASSRLAAPSGANVLTF

v_call: TRBV30
cdr3_length: 11
j_call: TRBJ2-2
cdr3_aa: CAWSDGGELFF

v_call: TRBV27
cdr3_length: 14
j_call: TRBJ1-5
cdr3_aa: CASSFAFSNQPQHF

v_call: TRBV13
cdr3_length: 15
j_call: TRBJ2-7
cdr3_aa: CASSLVARGLGEQYF

v_call: TRBV7-2
cdr3_length: 14
j_call: TRBJ1-2
cdr3_aa: CASSFGYSNYGYTF

v_call: TRBV6-6
cdr3_length: 11
j_call: TRBJ1-5
cdr3_aa: CASSQGPKRYF

v_call: TRBV27
cdr3_length: 14
j_call: TRBJ2-7
cdr3_aa: CASALREFPYEQYF

v_call: TRBV28
cdr3_length: 14
j_call: TRBJ1-2
cdr3_aa: CASSSGGTNYGYTF

v_call: TRBV5-1
cdr3_length: 15
j_call: TRBJ2-2
cdr3_aa: CASSPGTSFTGELFF

v_call: TRBV19
cdr3_length: 17
j_call: TRBJ2-2
cdr3_aa: CASSRAPGIANTGELFF

v_call: TRBV7-6
cdr3_length: 14
j_call: TRBJ2-7
cdr3_aa: CASSPRLAGDEQYF

v_call: TRBV19
cdr3_length: 19
j_call: TRBJ2-1
cdr3_aa: CASSPRPTSGRARYNEQFF

v_call: TRBV28
cdr3_length: 13
j_call: TRBJ1-2
cdr3_aa: CASSSGGGDGYTF

v_call: TRBV9
cdr3_length: 14
j_call: TRBJ1-6
cdr3_aa: CASSVGQGESPLHF

v_call: TRBV30
cdr3_length: 12
j_call: TRBJ1-1
cdr3_aa: CAWKRPDTEAFF

v_call: TRBV10-1
cdr3_length: 16
j_call: TRBJ2-4
cdr3_aa: CASSESRGTAKNIQYF

v_call: TRBV5-4
cdr3_length: 13
j_call: TRBJ1-2
cdr3_aa: CASSLEAGLTYTF

v_call: TRBV6-6
cdr3_length: 16
j_call: TRBJ2-7
cdr3_aa: CASSYGAGEGSYEQYF

v_call: TRBV10-3
cdr3_length: 14
j_call: TRBJ1-3
cdr3_aa: CAISRDRVGNTIYF

v_call: TRBV28
cdr3_length: 14
j_call: TRBJ2-7
cdr3_aa: CASSPGVIPYEQYF

v_call: TRBV2
cdr3_length: 15
j_call: TRBJ2-2
cdr3_aa: CASRADQLNTGELFF

v_call: TRBV15
cdr3_length: 12
j_call: TRBJ2-1
cdr3_aa: CATSRRVDEQFF

v_call: TRBV6-6
cdr3_length: 14
j_call: TRBJ2-1
cdr3_aa: CASRRDHQANEQFF

v_call: TRBV6-9
cdr3_length: 21
j_call: TRBJ2-1
cdr3_aa: CASSYFLLVQGENLAYNEQFF

v_call: TRBV11-3
cdr3_length: 15
j_call: TRBJ2-1
cdr3_aa: CASSLVAGTGVEQFF

v_call: TRBV5-1
cdr3_length: 14
j_call: TRBJ2-3
cdr3_aa: CASTFGRNSDTQYF

v_call: TRBV4-1
cdr3_length: 14
j_call: TRBJ1-1
cdr3_aa: CASSQERGATEAFF

v_call: TRBV19
cdr3_length: 17
j_call: TRBJ2-3
cdr3_aa: CASSRIPQGAGTDTQYF

v_call: TRBV5-1
cdr3_length: 13
j_call: TRBJ1-4
cdr3_aa: CASSLTGEEKLFF

v_call: TRBV29-1
cdr3_length: 15
j_call: TRBJ2-7
cdr3_aa: CSVGGPGTLPYEQYF

v_call: TRBV6-1
cdr3_length: 13
j_call: TRBJ2-5
cdr3_aa: CASSDGGLETQYF

v_call: TRBV28
cdr3_length: 14
j_call: TRBJ2-3
cdr3_aa: CASNDAGSTDTQYF

v_call: TRBV15
cdr3_length: 13
j_call: TRBJ1-1
cdr3_aa: CATSVQPNTEAFF

v_call: TRBV7-9
cdr3_length: 13
j_call: TRBJ2-3
cdr3_aa: CASSSVQGNTQYF

v_call: TRBV21-1
cdr3_length: 16
j_call: TRBJ1-1
cdr3_aa: CASNPQGDIMNTEAFF